Listed below are T cell receptor beta chains from one sample, sequenced in a study of blood T cell repertoires in COVID-19. Data came from immunoSEQ multiplex PCR; TCRdb stores just in-frame clones and leaves some out. This table holds just under 95,000 clones, 60% to 85% found once. The sequenced material came from peripheral blood. The receptors come from a man aged 45-65 years who had recovered from COVID-19. Each CDR3 is given with its conserved first and last residue. Each record gives: J gene, V gene, CDR3 protein.

TRBJ2-7,TRBV7-9,CASSPAGTGSSYEQYF
TRBJ2-5,TRBV27,CASSLSSPGYQETQYF
TRBJ2-1,TRBV4-1,CASSQDTDSPYNEQFF
TRBJ1-1,TRBV12-3/TRBV12-4,CASSRQGNTEAFF
TRBJ1-1,TRBV14,CASSQVFEDTEAFF
TRBJ2-1,TRBV30,CASPFGGPYNEQFF
TRBJ1-1,TRBV6-2/TRBV6-3,CASSLNDKMNTEAFF
TRBJ2-7,TRBV29-1,CSFTSGGSREQYF
TRBJ2-2,TRBV18,CASSPRLLRPENTGELFF
TRBJ1-2,TRBV9,CASSPKGEWNYGYTF
TRBJ1-5,TRBV15,CATSRGTGGQPQHF
TRBJ2-6,TRBV9,CASSVDGGAGANVLTF
TRBJ1-1,TRBV9,CASSVSGSMNTEAFF
TRBJ1-2,TRBV7-2,CASSPGTGGYGYTF
TRBJ1-5,TRBV7-8,CASSLGASDSNQPQHF
TRBJ2-3,TRBV5-1,CASSRLLAGGEQYF
TRBJ1-4,TRBV3-1/TRBV3-2,CASSRRTGVGEKLFF
TRBJ1-2,TRBV7-9,CASSTALGTGDGYTF
TRBJ2-5,TRBV4-1,CASSRGVGTGSEETQYF
TRBJ2-2,TRBV19,CASNYIGAGTGELFF
TRBJ1-5,TRBV5-6,CASSPQGAWNQPQHF
TRBJ2-5,TRBV14,CASSQGPGGQETQYF
TRBJ2-7,TRBV6-5,CASSPGGYEQYF
TRBJ2-7,TRBV5-1,CARSWAGGGGIEQYF
TRBJ2-1,TRBV19,CATRPGILSEQFF
TRBJ2-1,TRBV10-1,CASSRLAGGDNEQFF
TRBJ2-1,TRBV7-9,CASSSSGAEQFF
TRBJ1-2,TRBV15,CATSTGQGAPYGYTF
TRBJ2-3,TRBV24-1,CATSDVGLGGLMQYF
TRBJ1-6,TRBV5-6,CASSTRGAGDSPLHF
TRBJ2-1,TRBV11-3,CASSSTSGPNNEQFF
TRBJ2-5,TRBV20-1,CSAVEETQYF
TRBJ2-7,TRBV27,CASRSPGQGTYEQYF
TRBJ1-1,TRBV6-2/TRBV6-3,CASSKQGMNTEAFF
TRBJ1-1,TRBV6-5,CASSYRDRAVDTEAFF
TRBJ2-3,TRBV19,CASNRGDGDTQYF
TRBJ1-2,TRBV18,CASSLQGQGTGYTF
TRBJ1-1,TRBV9,CASSGGQHTEAFF
TRBJ1-6,TRBV28,CASRSYSGRSPLHF
TRBJ1-2,TRBV14,CASSQRDRANYGYTF
TRBJ1-5,TRBV5-5,CASSWGGTGDQPQHF
TRBJ2-2,TRBV5-1,CASSLTGGPVGTGELFF
TRBJ1-5,TRBV19,CATDSDRVLDQPQHF
TRBJ1-3,TRBV3-1/TRBV3-2,CASSQTDSGNTIYF
TRBJ1-1,TRBV20-1,CSASDPVEAFF